This T cell receptor beta chain was obtained from a study of CD8+ T cells in alopecia areata. Study-level information: Treated patients received oral tofacitinib, 5 to 10 mg twice daily. Points from the study as a whole: More clonal than normal scalp was lesional scalp, particularly alopecia totalis/universalis.

Only a few counts were recorded for this clone. Its antigen remains unidentified. cDNA prepared by RNA extraction and subsequent reverse transcription served as the template for sequencing. The method was immunoSEQ multiplex PCR; TCRdb's version includes in-frame clones alone and lacks a portion of them. The sample contains 110,000 or so clones, 35% to 40% of which appear only once. V lost 4 bases, J lost 4 bases, and 18 bases lay in between. CDR3 length equals 16 residues. CDR1 is SGDLS and CDR2 is YYNGEE in the germline V gene. V gene TRBV9 combines with J gene TRBJ2-1, with TRBD2 as a possible D gene (6 bases). Sequenced sample: CD4+ T cells sorted from blood. This sequence was found in a human donor with alopecia areata. CDR3 in DNA: TGTGCCAGCAGCCCCAGAACGCAGCGGGTATACAATGAGCAGTTCTTC. Encoded protein: CASSPRTQRVYNEQFF.